The 21 T cell receptor beta chains in this list originate from one sample, sequenced in a study of regulatory T cells in long-lasting Graves disease. Regarding time point: newly diagnosed GD, antithyroid drugs for less than 3 months. PBMC-derived RNA was used for the TCR library. HTBI primers from iRepertoire and Arm-PCR of CDR3 regions yielded the TCR beta libraries. TCRdb analysed the multiplex PCR reads with MiXCR anew, one entry per CDR3 protein. In the table there are some 460,000 distinct CDR3 sequences, about 17% of which are singletons. These data were likewise used in another study, on T cells in Graves' hyperthyroidism and ophthalmopathy.

The source material was peripheral blood mononuclear cells (PBMCs), sampled at new diagnosis, from a patient treated with antithyroid drugs. All receptors come from a man aged 35 to 55 with Graves disease.

The table lists this clonotype with many counts. CDR3 protein: CASSYSIYAYSTDTQYF. As DNA, the CDR3 is TGTGCCAGCAGTTACTCCATTTATGCATATAGCACAGATACGCAGTATTTT. The chain links TRBV6-5 to TRBJ2-3; D not certain. Per the germline V gene, CDR1 is MNHEY and CDR2 is SVGAGI. The V gene lost 0 bases and the J gene lost 0 bases, with 13 bases spanning the gap. The CDR3 spans 17 residues.

The J gene is TRBJ2-2, the V gene TRBV20-1; 12 positions match TRBD2. This CDR3 has 19 amino acids. Germline lookup yields CDR1 DFQATT and CDR2 SNEGSKA (reference sequence). The ends lost 1 base at V and 6 bases at J; junction bases unmatched: 15. CDR3 sequence: CSARGYETSGSVDAGELFF. The CDR3 bases are TGCAGTGCTAGAGGGTACGAGACTAGCGGGAGTGTGGACGCCGGGGAGCTGTTTTTT.

The table lists this clonotype with a count of one. A much more abundant neighbour one base away suggests this may be a read error. This chain connects TRBV13 to TRBJ2-1; D gene uncertain. Germline V gene data show CDR1 as PRHDT and CDR2 as FYEKMQ (reference sequence). The CDR3 contains 13 residues. The CDR3 here is CASGFLSGNEQFF. The CDR3 DNA reads as TGTGCCAGCGGCTTCCTGTCGGGCAATGAGCAGTTCTTC.

In its sample, this clonotype was seen many times. V gene TRBV30 combines with J gene TRBJ2-2; D might be TRBD1 (5 bases). The ends were cut back, 5 bases at V and 1 base at J, with 8 bases in the middle. Germline assignment: CDR1 GTSNPN and CDR2 SVGIG (reference sequence). The CDR3 spans 13 residues. The CDR3 DNA reads TGTGCCTGGGGACACAAGAACACCGGGGAGCTGTTTTTT. This encodes CAWGHKNTGELFF.

The table lists this clonotype with many counts. This chain joins TRBV28 and TRBJ1-1; no clear D. The CDR3 consists of 13 residues. Germline values: CDR1 MDHEN, CDR2 SYDVKM. V lost 3 bases and J lost 1, with 6 bases in between. This chain's CDR3 is CASSFWQNTEAFF. In DNA form, the CDR3 reads TGTGCCAGCAGTTTTTGGCAGAACACTGAAGCTTTCTTT.

This clonotype appeared many times. The genes are TRBV10-3 and TRBJ2-3, with 7 nucleotides matching TRBD2. V shed 11 bases, J shed 2 bases, and the junction held 19 bases outside the gene matches. The germline gives CDR1 ENHRY, CDR2 SYGVKD. CDR3 size: 17 residues. The CDR3 region has the DNA TGTGCCTCTTGCGACCTAGCTTCGGGAGGACTCACAGATACGCAGTATTTT. This codes for CASCDLASGGLTDTQYF.

As DNA, the CDR3 is TGCAGCGGACGGGACAGGTCCGACAATGAGCAGTTCTTC. Amino acid sequence: CSGRDRSDNEQFF. The V gene is TRBV29-1, the J gene TRBJ2-1; 8 bases map to TRBD1. CDR3 length: 13 residues. Germline assignment: CDR1 SQVTM and CDR2 ANQGSEA. Trimming removed 7 bases from V and 5 bases from J; junction bases left unmatched: 7.

In this sample, this clonotype turned up many times. The chain uses TRBV5-4 and TRBJ1-2; no reliable D call. Looked up from germline, CDR1 is SGHNT and CDR2 is YYREEE (reference sequence). V lost 5 bases and J lost 2, with 19 bases in between. This CDR3 region has 16 residues. The CDR3 DNA reads TGTGCCAGCAGGAGCCGGGCTAAAACCGGGAACTATGGCTACACCTTC. Translating it yields CASRSRAKTGNYGYTF.

The chain combines TRBV28 with TRBJ2-1, with TRBD2 matching over 9 bases. Germline V CDR1 and CDR2: MDHEN, SYDVKM. This CDR3 has 16 amino acids. Unmatched junction bases numbered 10, after V lost 7 bases and J lost 3 bases. In nucleotides, the CDR3 is TGTGCCAGCATGGCCGTGCTAGCGGGGTTCTACAATGAGCAGTTCTTC. It specifies CASMAVLAGFYNEQFF.

This clonotype was picked up many times. V is TRBV13 and J is TRBJ2-1; the match to TRBD1 covers 9 bases. This CDR3 spans 15 amino acids. Germline V gives CDR1 PRHDT, CDR2 FYEKMQ (reference sequence). V trimming: 1 base; J trimming: 8 bases; junction bases outside the gene matches: 6. The CDR3 region has the DNA TGTGCCAGCAGCTTAGAACAGGGGGCTTGGGATGAGCAGTTCTTC. It is translated as CASSLEQGAWDEQFF.

To note about this clonotype: A read error may explain this, as a much larger clone is one base away. The chain recombines TRBV28 with TRBJ2-4; D may be TRBD2 (5 bases). V lost 3 bases and J lost 10, with 13 bases in between. CDR1 is MDHEN, CDR2 SYDVKM, per germline. This CDR3 is 13 amino acids long. CDR3 protein: CASSFAGSDIQYF. Written as DNA, the CDR3 is TGTGCCAGCAGTTTTGCGGGCTCAGATATTCAGTACTTC.

This clonotype has more than one count but fewer than ten. The chain couples TRBV11-2 to TRBJ2-3, with D perhaps TRBD1 or TRBD2 (6 bases each). Germline V gene lookup returns CDR1 SGHAT and CDR2 FQNNGV. This CDR3 contains 18 residues. Deletions cut 1 base from V and 4 bases from J, with 21 bases between. The CDR3 nucleotides are TGTGCCAGCAGCTTAGTTCCAAGCGGAGGGGGAGGCGCAGATACGCAGTATTTT. Translated, it gives CASSLVPSGGGGADTQYF.

This clonotype was detected ten times or more. V and J are TRBV7-2 and TRBJ2-7, with 7 bases that match TRBD1. Per germline, CDR1 SGHTA and CDR2 FQGNSA. The CDR3 runs 16 residues. J lost 0 bases, V lost 6 bases, and 11 bases had no gene match. CDR3 residues: CASSPTGAGFSYEQYF. The CDR3 DNA reads TGTGCCAGCAGTCCTACAGGGGCAGGATTCTCCTACGAGCAGTACTTC.

Many counts were recorded for this clonotype. This chain joins TRBV7-9 and TRBJ2-1; D is uncertain. Trimming took 1 base from V and 4 from J, leaving 26 bases between them. The CDR3 runs to 20 residues. The germline gives CDR1 SEHNR, CDR2 FQNEAQ (reference sequence). Here the CDR3 reads CASSLGFRMGGLTPYNEQFF. Written as DNA, the CDR3 is TGTGCCAGCAGCTTAGGGTTTCGGATGGGTGGCTTAACTCCTTACAATGAGCAGTTCTTC.

This clonotype was counted between two and nine times. The chain has TRBV2 and TRBJ2-4, with 7 bases fitting TRBD2. The CDR3 spans 15 residues. J gave up 7 bases and V 6 bases, and 12 bases lay outside the gene matches. Germline loops: CDR1 SNHLY, CDR2 FYNNEI. This CDR3 is CASRIVGGLQNIQYF. CDR3 DNA: TGTGCCAGCAGGATCGTGGGAGGGTTGCAGAACATTCAGTACTTC.

This clonotype was seen a handful of times. The V gene is TRBV12-3 or TRBV12-4, the J gene TRBJ2-5; 11 bases are a match to TRBD1. With 5 bases clipped from V and 5 bases from J, the junction kept 10 bases outside the gene matches. The CDR3 has 16 residues. The CDR3 nucleotides read TGTGCCAGCAGTCACGGACAGGGGGCTAGGTCGGAGACCCAGTACTTC. Translating it yields CASSHGQGARSETQYF.

This clonotype showed up just a few times. The rearrangement uses TRBV20-1 and TRBJ2-7; a possible D gene is TRBD1 (6 bases). The CDR3 covers 14 residues. Germline V gene lookup returns CDR1 DFQATT and CDR2 SNEGSKA (reference sequence). Trimming took 4 bases from V and 4 from J, leaving 17 bases between them. The CDR3, as DNA: TGCAGTGCTACTGAACGGGGACACATATACGAGCAGTACTTC. Its protein product is CSATERGHIYEQYF.

This clonotype turned up a few times. The junction departs from germline at one end; a sequencing error may be responsible. The rearrangement uses TRBV25-1 and TRBJ2-7; D unresolved. Germline values: CDR1 MGHDK, CDR2 SYGVNS. There are 12 residues in the CDR3. CDR3 bases: TGTGCCTGCAGCCGGTTGAACTACGAGCAGTACTTC. As protein: CACSRLNYEQYF.

The count of this clonotype is one. The V gene is TRBV10-3, the J gene TRBJ2-2, with TRBD2 matching 11 bases. Trimming took 0 bases from V and 7 from J; bases not matched to a gene: 1. Germline lookup yields CDR1 ENHRY and CDR2 SYGVKD. The CDR3 consists of 15 residues. The CDR3 region is CAISESLAGGGELFF. CDR3 coding DNA: TGTGCCATCAGTGAGTCCCTAGCGGGGGGCGGGGAGCTGTTTTTT.

Many counts were recorded for this clonotype. The chain carries TRBV5-4 and TRBJ1-1; 7 bases fit TRBD1. This CDR3 contains 15 residues. The germline CDR1 and CDR2 sequences are SGHNT and YYREEE (reference sequence). Germline trimming cut 0 bases from V and 9 bases from J; bases unmatched to any gene: 11. CDR3 nucleotide sequence: TGTGCCAGCAGCTTGGCCTTTCAGGGGGGCTCGAAAGCTTTCTTT. It encodes CASSLAFQGGSKAFF.

This clonotype has ten or more counts. The V gene is TRBV24-1, the J gene TRBJ2-1; 14 bases match TRBD2. In germline, CDR1 is KGHDR, CDR2 SFDVKD. Trimming removed 3 bases from V and 0 bases from J; junction bases left unmatched: 9. This CDR3 has 20 amino acids. The CDR3 here is CATSDPGLAGGRSSYNEQFF. The CDR3 region has the DNA TGTGCCACCAGTGATCCCGGACTAGCGGGAGGCAGAAGCTCCTACAATGAGCAGTTCTTC.